The rows below give T cell receptor beta chains drawn from one sample of a study of shared clonotypes between healthy human individuals. The table came from immunoSEQ multiplex PCR; TCRdb's copy has only in-frame clones and leaves some out. In the table there are about 1,500,000 clones, more than 95% of which are singletons. The sample taken for sequencing was naive CD4+ T cells sorted from blood. These receptor sequences come from a man aged 30-40 years in good health. Each CDR3 is given with its conserved first and last residue. Fields, in order: V gene, J gene, clone size, D gene, CDR3 DNA, CDR3 protein. The D gene is left open where the match is weak. Not every row has a clone size; where given, it reads once, few, many or a size class.

V gene: TRBV5-6; J gene: TRBJ1-1; clone size: -; D gene: -; CDR3 DNA: TGTGCCAGCAGCTCCGGACCGACAGTCAACACTGAAGCTTTCTTT; CDR3 protein: CASSSGPTVNTEAFF
V gene: TRBV6-1; J gene: TRBJ1-5; clone size: few; D gene: -; CDR3 DNA: TGTGCCAGCAGAGGATCGGGATTCGATCAGCCCCAGCATTTT; CDR3 protein: CASRGSGFDQPQHF
V gene: TRBV19; J gene: TRBJ2-1; clone size: -; D gene: -; CDR3 DNA: TGTGCCAGTAGTATTTTTTCGCGGGACGCCTCCTACAATGAGCAGTTCTTC; CDR3 protein: CASSIFSRDASYNEQFF
V gene: TRBV5-1; J gene: TRBJ2-3; clone size: -; D gene: TRBD2; CDR3 DNA: TGCGCCAGCAGCTTAAATAGCGGGAGAACAGATACGCAGTATTTT; CDR3 protein: CASSLNSGRTDTQYF
V gene: TRBV7-3; J gene: TRBJ2-7; clone size: -; D gene: -; CDR3 DNA: TGTGCCAGCAGCTTAGGGACGTTCTACGAGCAGTACTTC; CDR3 protein: CASSLGTFYEQYF
V gene: TRBV6-6; J gene: TRBJ1-5; clone size: few; D gene: TRBD1; CDR3 DNA: TGTGCCAGCAGTACTACTAACAGGGGTGTGCGTCAGCCCCAGCATTTT; CDR3 protein: CASSTTNRGVRQPQHF
V gene: TRBV4-1; J gene: TRBJ1-2; clone size: -; D gene: -; CDR3 DNA: TGCGCCAGCAGCCAAGGGGGACCAAACTATGGCTACACCTTC; CDR3 protein: CASSQGGPNYGYTF
V gene: TRBV4-3; J gene: TRBJ2-2; clone size: -; D gene: -; CDR3 DNA: TGCGCCAGCAGCCAAGAGGTCTGGACACAGAACACCGGGGAGCTGTTTTTT; CDR3 protein: CASSQEVWTQNTGELFF
V gene: TRBV5-4; J gene: TRBJ2-7; clone size: -; D gene: TRBD2; CDR3 DNA: TGTGCCAGCAGCTCTGGGGCTGGCGGGAGATACCACGAGCAGTACTTC; CDR3 protein: CASSSGAGGRYHEQYF
V gene: TRBV5-1; J gene: TRBJ2-3; clone size: -; D gene: TRBD1; CDR3 DNA: TGCGCCAGCAGCTCGGACAGGGGGCGCGGCTCAGATACGCAGTATTTT; CDR3 protein: CASSSDRGRGSDTQYF
V gene: TRBV7-2; J gene: TRBJ2-1; clone size: -; D gene: TRBD2; CDR3 DNA: TGTGCCAGCAGCCCTAGCGGCTACTCCTACAATGAGCAGTTCTTC; CDR3 protein: CASSPSGYSYNEQFF
V gene: TRBV5-4; J gene: TRBJ2-7; clone size: -; D gene: TRBD2; CDR3 DNA: TGTGCCAGCAGTGAGACTAGCGGGAGCTCCTACGAGCAGTACTTC; CDR3 protein: CASSETSGSSYEQYF
V gene: TRBV5-4; J gene: TRBJ2-1; clone size: -; D gene: TRBD2; CDR3 DNA: TGTGCCAGCAGCCCCCGACTAGCGGACAACAATGAGCAGTTCTTC; CDR3 protein: CASSPRLADNNEQFF
V gene: TRBV27; J gene: TRBJ2-7; clone size: -; D gene: TRBD2; CDR3 DNA: TGTGCCAGCAGTTTATTCGGACTAGCGGAGACCTACGAGCAGTACTTC; CDR3 protein: CASSLFGLAETYEQYF
V gene: TRBV11-2; J gene: TRBJ2-2; clone size: -; D gene: TRBD2; CDR3 DNA: TGTGCCAGCAGCCCCAGACCAGCTAGCGGGAGGTCTGGGGAGCTGTTTTTT; CDR3 protein: CASSPRPASGRSGELFF
V gene: TRBV9; J gene: TRBJ2-3; clone size: -; D gene: TRBD2; CDR3 DNA: TGTGCCAGCACCAAGGGCCTAGCGGGGGCCGATACGCAGTATTTT; CDR3 protein: CASTKGLAGADTQYF
V gene: TRBV18; J gene: TRBJ1-5; clone size: -; D gene: -; CDR3 DNA: TGTGCCAGCTCACCCTCCGGGTTGTATCAGCCCCAGCATTTT; CDR3 protein: CASSPSGLYQPQHF
V gene: TRBV15; J gene: TRBJ2-7; clone size: -; D gene: -; CDR3 DNA: TGTGCCACCAGCCGGGACGGATTGAGCGAGCAGTACTTC; CDR3 protein: CATSRDGLSEQYF
V gene: TRBV7-2; J gene: TRBJ2-1; clone size: -; D gene: TRBD2; CDR3 DNA: TGTGCCAGCAGCTATGAAACTAGCGGGAGAAAAGAGCAGTTCTTC; CDR3 protein: CASSYETSGRKEQFF
V gene: TRBV10-3; J gene: TRBJ2-5; clone size: -; D gene: TRBD2; CDR3 DNA: TGTGCCATCAGTGAGTCGTGGACTAGAAGAACGTCCGAGACCCAGTACTTC; CDR3 protein: CAISESWTRRTSETQYF
V gene: TRBV5-1; J gene: TRBJ2-7; clone size: -; D gene: -; CDR3 DNA: TGCGCCAGCAGCTTGGTAGCGGACTCAGCCTACGAGCAGTACTTC; CDR3 protein: CASSLVADSAYEQYF
V gene: TRBV6-5; J gene: TRBJ1-1; clone size: -; D gene: -; CDR3 DNA: TGTGCCAGCAGTTACCATAACGTTGTCGAGAACACTGAAGCTTTCTTT; CDR3 protein: CASSYHNVVENTEAFF
V gene: TRBV28; J gene: TRBJ2-7; clone size: -; D gene: -; CDR3 DNA: TGTGCCAGCAGCCCCTCCGGGACCGCCGTCCACGAGCAGTACTTC; CDR3 protein: CASSPSGTAVHEQYF
V gene: TRBV6-6; J gene: TRBJ2-1; clone size: -; D gene: -; CDR3 DNA: TGTGCCAGCAGTTATAATCATGAGCAGTTCTTC; CDR3 protein: CASSYNHEQFF
V gene: TRBV25-1; J gene: TRBJ2-2; clone size: -; D gene: TRBD2; CDR3 DNA: TGTGCCAGCAGTCCCCACGAGGGACTAGCGGGAGTCGGGGAGCTGTTTTTT; CDR3 protein: CASSPHEGLAGVGELFF
V gene: TRBV6-1; J gene: TRBJ2-2; clone size: -; D gene: -; CDR3 DNA: TGTGCCAGCAGTGATCCTCTTCGGGGCGGGGAGCTGTTTTTT; CDR3 protein: CASSDPLRGGELFF
V gene: TRBV5-1; J gene: TRBJ2-7; clone size: -; D gene: -; CDR3 DNA: TGCGCCAGCAGCTTCGCGTTGCGCACGGGTATCGCCTACGAGCAGTACTTC; CDR3 protein: CASSFALRTGIAYEQYF
V gene: TRBV18; J gene: TRBJ2-1; clone size: -; D gene: TRBD2; CDR3 DNA: TGTGCCAGCTCACGAAGGACTAGCGGGAGTCTTGATGAGCAGTTCTTC; CDR3 protein: CASSRRTSGSLDEQFF
V gene: TRBV7-9; J gene: TRBJ2-7; clone size: -; D gene: -; CDR3 DNA: TGTGCCAGCAGTTTTCCCACCTACGAGCAGTACTTC; CDR3 protein: CASSFPTYEQYF
V gene: TRBV2; J gene: TRBJ1-5; clone size: few; D gene: TRBD1; CDR3 DNA: TGTGCCAGCAGGATGACAGGGGCCGATCAGCCCCAGCATTTT; CDR3 protein: CASRMTGADQPQHF
V gene: TRBV5-1; J gene: TRBJ2-2; clone size: -; D gene: -; CDR3 DNA: TGCGCCAGCTATACCGCCACCCGATCCGGGGAGCTGTTTTTT; CDR3 protein: CASYTATRSGELFF
V gene: TRBV10-3; J gene: TRBJ1-2; clone size: -; D gene: -; CDR3 DNA: TGTGCCATCAGTGAAGGGGGTCATGATCGTAGAAATTATGGCTACACCTTC; CDR3 protein: CAISEGGHDRRNYGYTF
V gene: TRBV5-4; J gene: TRBJ1-2; clone size: -; D gene: TRBD1; CDR3 DNA: TGTGCCAGCAGCTATGGACAGGCACGAGGCGAGGATGGCTACACCTTC; CDR3 protein: CASSYGQARGEDGYTF
V gene: TRBV11-2; J gene: TRBJ2-3; clone size: -; D gene: TRBD2; CDR3 DNA: TGTGCCAGCAGCCCTCGGACTAGCGGACTCACAGATACGCAGTATTTT; CDR3 protein: CASSPRTSGLTDTQYF
V gene: TRBV10-2; J gene: TRBJ2-1; clone size: -; D gene: -; CDR3 DNA: TGCGCCAGCAGTGAGTTCAGGGGCGACCGGCAGTTCTTC; CDR3 protein: CASSEFRGDRQFF
V gene: TRBV19; J gene: TRBJ2-7; clone size: -; D gene: -; CDR3 DNA: TGTGCCAGTAGTATTTTGACAGGCTACGAGCAGTACTTC; CDR3 protein: CASSILTGYEQYF
V gene: TRBV9; J gene: TRBJ2-1; clone size: -; D gene: -; CDR3 DNA: TGTGCCAGCAGTCTTAGCCCGAGCTCCTACAATGAGCAGTTCTTC; CDR3 protein: CASSLSPSSYNEQFF
V gene: TRBV28; J gene: TRBJ2-7; clone size: -; D gene: -; CDR3 DNA: TGTGCCAGCAGTTCAGTACAGGGAACCTACGAGCAGTACTTC; CDR3 protein: CASSSVQGTYEQYF
V gene: TRBV27; J gene: TRBJ2-5; clone size: -; D gene: -; CDR3 DNA: TGTGCCAGCGGCTCCAGAGAGACCCAGTACTTC; CDR3 protein: CASGSRETQYF
V gene: TRBV27; J gene: TRBJ1-3; clone size: -; D gene: -; CDR3 DNA: TGTGCCAGCAGAACTACAGGGCAGCGTAACACCATATATTTT; CDR3 protein: CASRTTGQRNTIYF
V gene: TRBV7-2; J gene: TRBJ2-7; clone size: -; D gene: -; CDR3 DNA: TGTGCCAGCAGCTTAGAAGCGGAGTACGAGCAGTACTTC; CDR3 protein: CASSLEAEYEQYF
V gene: TRBV9; J gene: TRBJ1-1; clone size: -; D gene: -; CDR3 DNA: TGTGCCAGCAGCTCCGTTGGCAACACTGAAGCTTTCTTT; CDR3 protein: CASSSVGNTEAFF
V gene: TRBV15; J gene: TRBJ1-2; clone size: -; D gene: TRBD1; CDR3 DNA: TGTGCCACCAGCAGAGATAAGGGGGCGCGATATGGCTACACCTTC; CDR3 protein: CATSRDKGARYGYTF
V gene: TRBV5-4; J gene: TRBJ2-5; clone size: -; D gene: -; CDR3 DNA: TGTGCCAGCAGCCTCCGGGACGGCAAAGAGACCCAGTACTTC; CDR3 protein: CASSLRDGKETQYF
V gene: TRBV16; J gene: TRBJ2-1; clone size: -; D gene: TRBD2; CDR3 DNA: TGTGCCAGCAGCCCCCCGGCTAGCGGGTACAATGAGCAGTTCTTC; CDR3 protein: CASSPPASGYNEQFF
V gene: TRBV6-6; J gene: TRBJ2-7; clone size: -; D gene: -; CDR3 DNA: TGTGCCAGCAGTTCCAACTGGGACCGCATTTACGAGCAGTACTTC; CDR3 protein: CASSSNWDRIYEQYF
V gene: TRBV7-2; J gene: TRBJ1-1; clone size: -; D gene: -; CDR3 DNA: TGTGCCAGCAGCCCCTACGAGGCCGCTTTCTTT; CDR3 protein: CASSPYEAAFF
V gene: TRBV25-1; J gene: TRBJ2-7; clone size: -; D gene: -; CDR3 DNA: TGTGCCAGCTCAGACGGGCTTGGAAACGACTTC; CDR3 protein: CASSDGLGNDF
V gene: TRBV18; J gene: TRBJ1-3; clone size: -; D gene: -; CDR3 DNA: TGTGCCAGCTCACCAAAGCCGGAGGGAAACACCATATATTTT; CDR3 protein: CASSPKPEGNTIYF
V gene: TRBV6-5; J gene: TRBJ1-1; clone size: -; D gene: -; CDR3 DNA: TGTGCCAGCAGCTACTTGGACAGTTATAACACTGAAGCTTTCTTT; CDR3 protein: CASSYLDSYNTEAFF
V gene: TRBV19; J gene: TRBJ2-2; clone size: -; D gene: TRBD1; CDR3 DNA: TGTGCCAGTAGTGAGACAGGGGTTAGGACCGGGGAGCTGTTTTTT; CDR3 protein: CASSETGVRTGELFF
V gene: TRBV21-1; J gene: TRBJ2-4; clone size: -; D gene: -; CDR3 DNA: TGTGCCAGCCTAAAAAGGACGGGCAAAAACATTCAGTACTTC; CDR3 protein: CASLKRTGKNIQYF
V gene: TRBV4-3; J gene: TRBJ2-5; clone size: -; D gene: -; CDR3 DNA: TGCGCCAGCAGCCAAGTCCCCTCCGGGACCCAGTACTTC; CDR3 protein: CASSQVPSGTQYF